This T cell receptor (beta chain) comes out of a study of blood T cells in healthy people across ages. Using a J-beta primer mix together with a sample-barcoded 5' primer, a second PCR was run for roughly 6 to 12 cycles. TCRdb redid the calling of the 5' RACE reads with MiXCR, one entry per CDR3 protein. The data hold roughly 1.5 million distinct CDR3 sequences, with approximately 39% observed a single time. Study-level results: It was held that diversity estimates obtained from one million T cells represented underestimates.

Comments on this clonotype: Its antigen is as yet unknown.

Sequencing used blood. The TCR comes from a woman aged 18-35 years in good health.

The CDR3 loop is CASSVGTGRAIRNQPQHF. DNA for the CDR3: TGTGCCAGCAGCGTAGGGACAGGCCGGGCTATCCGCAATCAGCCCCAGCATTTT. V is TRBV27 and J is TRBJ1-5; 8 bases are shared with TRBD1. CDR1 and CDR2 (germline): MNHEY, SMNVEV (reference sequence). The CDR3 has 18 amino acids. The junction had 15 bases not matched to a gene; V was cut back by 6 bases and J by 2 bases.